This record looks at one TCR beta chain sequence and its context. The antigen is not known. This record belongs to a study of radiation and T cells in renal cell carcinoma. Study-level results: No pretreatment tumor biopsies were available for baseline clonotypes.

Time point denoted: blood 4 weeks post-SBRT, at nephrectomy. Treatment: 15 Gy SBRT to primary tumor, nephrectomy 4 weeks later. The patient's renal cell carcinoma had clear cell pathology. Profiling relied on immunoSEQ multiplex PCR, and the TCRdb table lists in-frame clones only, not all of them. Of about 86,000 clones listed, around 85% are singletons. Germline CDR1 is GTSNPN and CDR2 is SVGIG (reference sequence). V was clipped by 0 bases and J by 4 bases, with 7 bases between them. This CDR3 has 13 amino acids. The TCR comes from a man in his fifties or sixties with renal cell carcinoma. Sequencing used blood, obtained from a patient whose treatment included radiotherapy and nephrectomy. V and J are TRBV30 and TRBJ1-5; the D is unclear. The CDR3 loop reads CAWSVAKNQPQHF. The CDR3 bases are TGTGCCTGGAGTGTCGCCAAGAATCAGCCCCAGCATTTT. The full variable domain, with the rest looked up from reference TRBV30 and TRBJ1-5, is SQTIHQWPATLVQPVGSPLSLECTVEGTSNPNLYWYRQAAGRGLQLLFYSVGIGQISSEVPQNLSASRPQDRQFILSSKKLLLSDSGFYLCAWSVAKNQPQHFGDGTRLSIL.